These 27 T cell receptor beta chains were all obtained from the same sample, sequenced in a study of response to subunit inactivated influenza vaccine. TCRdb reanalysed the RT-PCR reads using MiXCR and keeps one entry per CDR3 protein. Of about 780,000 distinct CDR3 sequences detected, 15% to 20% appear once; the ten largest clones hold about 11%. Specimen: PBMCs from blood, collected 5 days after vaccination. The origin of the receptors is a man aged 45-65 years who received an inactivated influenza vaccine.

V is TRBV20-1 and J is TRBJ2-6; a possible D gene is TRBD2 (6 bases). The CDR3 spans 15 residues. V lost 1 base, J lost 1 base, and 8 bases lay in between. Germline values: CDR1 DFQATT, CDR2 SNEGSKA (reference sequence). This chain's CDR3 is CSARVGGSGANVLTF. In DNA form, the CDR3 reads TGCAGTGCTAGAGTTGGGGGGTCTGGGGCCAACGTCCTGACTTTC.

The V and J genes are TRBV6-1 and TRBJ2-5; 7 nucleotides align to TRBD2. This CDR3 has 14 amino acids. The trim removed 7 bases at V and 4 bases at J, leaving 9 bases unmatched. Germline lookup yields CDR1 MNHNS and CDR2 SASEGT. In DNA form, the CDR3 reads TGTGCCAGCACCCCAGCGGGGTTCAGAGAGACCCAGTACTTC. This translates into CASTPAGFRETQYF.

The chain has TRBV6-5 and TRBJ2-7; TRBD2 matches at 7 bases. The CDR3 has 15 amino acids. V trimming: 0 bases; J trimming: 4 bases; junction bases outside the gene matches: 6. Germline CDR1 and CDR2: MNHEY and SVGAGI. CDR3 sequence reads: CASSYSERGGYEQYF. In DNA, the CDR3 is TGTGCCAGCAGTTACTCGGAGCGGGGAGGGTACGAGCAGTACTTC.

This clonotype occurred a few times. The CDR3 DNA is TGTGCCACCACCAGAACGGGACCGGAAGAAGCTTTCTTT. It encodes CATTRTGPEEAFF. The V call is TRBV24-1, the J call TRBJ1-1; perhaps TRBD1 as D (5 bases). Germline V gives CDR1 KGHDR, CDR2 SFDVKD. The CDR3 loop spans 13 amino acids. V dropped 8 bases and J dropped 8 bases, with 17 bases sitting between them.

The chain employs TRBV5-6 and TRBJ2-1, with 10 bases matching TRBD2. With 6 bases clipped from V and 6 bases from J, the junction kept 6 bases outside the gene matches. Germline CDR1 and CDR2: SGHDT and YYEEEE. The CDR3 loop spans 14 amino acids. CDR3 nucleotide sequence: TGTGCCAGCACAGCGGGAGGGCCCTTCAATGAGCAGTTCTTC. This translates into CASTAGGPFNEQFF. The variable domain in full, completed from reference TRBV5-6 and TRBJ2-1, reads DAGVTQSPTHLIKTRGQQVTLRCSPKSGHDTVSWYQQALGQGPQFIFQYYEEEERQRGNFPDRFSGHQFPNYSSELNVNALLLGDSALYLCASTAGGPFNEQFFGPGTRLTVL.

This clonotype has a count of ten or more. V gene TRBV12-3 or TRBV12-4 combines with J gene TRBJ2-3; D remains unclear. V dropped 2 bases and J dropped 5 bases, with 2 bases sitting between them. CDR3 size: 11 residues. The CDR3 DNA reads as TGTGCCAGCAGTTTACTAGATACGCAGTATTTT. Residues: CASSLLDTQYF.

In nucleotides, the CDR3 is TGCGCCAGCAGCCAAGATCTACGGTCCCTCGAGCAGTACTTC. Encoded protein: CASSQDLRSLEQYF. The chain employs TRBV4-3 and TRBJ2-7; the D is unclear. The CDR3 loop spans 14 amino acids. Trimming shortened V by 0 bases and J by 6 bases, and 12 bases separated the two germline ends. The germline CDR1 and CDR2 sequences are LGHNA and YSLEER.

The sample holds a few counts of this clonotype. This chain joins TRBV12-3 or TRBV12-4 and TRBJ2-1; the D is unclear. The ends were cut back, 3 bases at V and 4 bases at J, with 13 bases in the middle. CDR3 size: 15 residues. CDR3 in DNA: TGTGCCAGCAGTTTTATCTCTATCAGATACAATGAGCAGTTCTTC. The encoded protein is CASSFISIRYNEQFF.

Here the CDR3 DNA reads TGTGCCAGCACCCCCGGACAGGAATCCTACAATGAGCAGTTCTTC. Protein: CASTPGQESYNEQFF. V and J are TRBV5-6 and TRBJ2-1; TRBD1 matches 7 bases. After removal of 6 bases from V and 1 base from J, the junction contained 7 bases not matched to a gene. This CDR3 spans 15 amino acids. Germline CDR1 and CDR2: SGHDT and YYEEEE.

The V and J genes are TRBV6-1 and TRBJ1-2; unclear D gene. Germline-derived CDR1 and CDR2 are MNHNS and SASEGT. V was trimmed by 5 bases and J by 6 bases, leaving 22 bases between them. The length of the CDR3 is 16 residues. CDR3 coding DNA: TGTGCCAGCAGTAGTTACCGGGCCTTAATTCCCGATGGCTACACCTTC. It translates to CASSSYRALIPDGYTF.

This clonotype has just a few counts. This sequence joins TRBV12-3 or TRBV12-4 and TRBJ2-2; D gene unclear. The CDR3 runs to 14 residues. The V end was cut by 2 bases, the J end by 3 bases, with 7 bases between. CDR3 protein: CASSLRIDTGELFF. The CDR3 nucleotides read TGTGCCAGCAGTTTACGGATTGACACCGGGGAGCTGTTTTTT.

Details on this clonotype: An end of the junction differs from the germline gene, which may be a read error. The gene calls are TRBV20-1 and TRBJ2-1, with TRBD2 identical over 8 bases. Germline CDR1 DFQATT, CDR2 SNEGSKA (reference sequence). The CDR3 runs 17 residues. CDR3 protein: CCARGAGGAGAFNEQFF. DNA of the CDR3: TGCTGTGCTAGAGGTGCGGGGGGAGCGGGAGCTTTTAATGAGCAGTTCTTC.

This chain connects TRBV20-1 to TRBJ1-2; the D gene is possibly TRBD1 (5 bases). Trimming took 1 base from V and 5 from J, leaving 11 bases between them. CDR1 is DFQATT and CDR2 is SNEGSKA in the germline V gene (reference sequence). The CDR3 has 13 amino acids. This chain's CDR3 is CSARVGAGYGYTF. The DNA for the CDR3 is TGCAGTGCTAGAGTGGGCGCAGGGTATGGCTACACCTTC.

This clonotype was picked up a small number of times. The V and J genes are TRBV6-1 and TRBJ2-1, with D possibly being TRBD2 (6 bases). Germline CDR1 and CDR2: MNHNS and SASEGT. The CDR3 runs 14 residues. Trimming shortened V by 8 bases and J by 2 bases, and 13 bases separated the two germline ends. For the CDR3, the DNA is TGTGCCAGCTTCGCCGCGGGACCCTACAATGAGCAGTTCTTC. Protein sequence: CASFAAGPYNEQFF.

J is TRBJ1-1 and V is TRBV9; D is unclear. There are 13 residues in the CDR3. The V end lost 4 bases, the J end lost 0 bases, and 7 bases lay between the germline ends. The germline CDR1 and CDR2 sequences are SGDLS and YYNGEE. DNA of the CDR3: TGTGCCAGCAGCTCAGGTATGAACACTGAAGCTTTCTTT. This gives the protein CASSSGMNTEAFF.

This chain connects TRBV20-1 to TRBJ2-7; D ambiguous. In germline, CDR1 is DFQATT, CDR2 SNEGSKA (reference sequence). V was cut by 0 bases and J by 2 bases, with 11 bases left in between. The CDR3 runs 14 residues. DNA for the CDR3: TGCAGTGCTAGAGATCCCCCCGGTACCTACGAGCAGTACTTC. Amino acid sequence: CSARDPPGTYEQYF.

This clonotype was observed at least ten times. V and J are TRBV29-1 and TRBJ2-1, with 10 bases lining up with TRBD1. V lost 8 bases to trimming and J lost 12 bases; unmatched junction nucleotides: 19. The CDR3 consists of 15 residues. Germline V gene data show CDR1 as SQVTM and CDR2 as ANQGSEA. The chain's CDR3 is CSSYARDRGGVGQFF. The CDR3, as DNA: TGCAGCTCTTACGCCCGGGACAGGGGTGGTGTAGGGCAGTTCTTC.

The table lists this clonotype with a few counts. The chain combines TRBV14 with TRBJ2-3; D gene ambiguous. V lost 0 bases and J 2 bases, leaving 9 bases between the germline ends. CDR1 is SGHDN and CDR2 is FVKESK in the germline V gene. This CDR3 spans 15 amino acids. The CDR3 loop reads CASSQDRTYTDTQYF. DNA of the CDR3: TGTGCCAGCAGCCAAGACCGGACCTACACAGATACGCAGTATTTT.

For this clonotype: A read error may produce the germline difference seen at one junction end. The genes are TRBV5-1 and TRBJ2-3; 8 bases map to TRBD2. Germline V gene data show CDR1 as SGHRS and CDR2 as YFSETQ. This CDR3 has 14 residues. The CDR3 nucleotides are TGCGCCAGCACCTTGGGACTAGGCACAGATACGCAGTATTTT. This codes for CASTLGLGTDTQYF.

This clonotype was seen at least ten times. The chain couples TRBV29-1 to TRBJ1-5, with D possibly TRBD1 on 6 matching bases. Trimming cost V 4 bases and J 1 base, with 11 bases left between them. Germline-derived CDR1 and CDR2 are SQVTM and ANQGSEA. This CDR3 is 14 amino acids long. The CDR3 bases are TGCAGCGTTGCAGGGGAGGCGAGCAATCAGCCCCAGCATTTT. Its translation is CSVAGEASNQPQHF.

The chain employs TRBV6-2 or TRBV6-3 and TRBJ2-7; 10 bases fit TRBD1. Germline V gives CDR1 MNHEY, CDR2 SVGEGT. V gave up 2 bases and J gave up 3 bases; unmatched junction bases: 4. The CDR3 length is 15 residues. CDR3 amino acids: CASSYPGQGIYEQYF. In DNA form, the CDR3 reads TGTGCCAGCAGTTACCCGGGACAGGGGATCTACGAGCAGTACTTC.

This clonotype was seen only a few times. This chain connects TRBV19 to TRBJ2-3; 7 bases line up with TRBD2. CDR3 length: 13 residues. V shed 8 bases, J shed 2 bases, and the junction held 4 bases outside the gene matches. Germline values: CDR1 LNHDA, CDR2 SQIVND (reference sequence). CDR3 nucleotides: TGTGCCAGTCGTCTAGCGGCCACAGATACGCAGTATTTT. Protein: CASRLAATDTQYF.

The rearrangement uses TRBV4-2 and TRBJ2-1; 11 nucleotides agree with TRBD2. The CDR3 covers 15 residues. Germline V gene sequence: CDR1 LGHNA, CDR2 YNFKEQ. Losses at the gene ends were 3 bases for V and 3 bases for J; bases not matched to a gene: 1. For the CDR3, the DNA is TGTGCCAGCAGCCACGGGACTAGCGGCTACAATGAGCAGTTCTTC. Protein: CASSHGTSGYNEQFF.

This clonotype has only a few counts. V and J are TRBV24-1 and TRBJ2-5; TRBD2 matches 9 bases. CDR3 size: 16 residues. The V gene end was trimmed by 6 bases and the J gene end by 0 bases; junction bases not matched to a gene: 7. Germline CDR1 KGHDR, CDR2 SFDVKD. The CDR3 loop reads CATSPYGTSNQETQYF. The DNA of the CDR3 is TGTGCCACCAGTCCCTATGGGACTAGCAACCAAGAGACCCAGTACTTC.

In this sample, this clonotype turned up a few times. The chain carries TRBV20-1 and TRBJ2-3, with D tentatively TRBD2 (6 bases). Looked up from germline, CDR1 is DFQATT and CDR2 is SNEGSKA (reference sequence). Trimming pared 6 bases from V and 4 bases from J, leaving 17 bases between. The CDR3 covers 14 residues. CDR3: CSAQLAPMADTQYF. CDR3 sequence (DNA): TGCAGTGCGCAACTAGCTCCGATGGCAGATACGCAGTATTTT.

The J gene is TRBJ2-7, the V gene TRBV9, with a possible D match to TRBD2 (6 bases). Looked up from germline, CDR1 is SGDLS and CDR2 is YYNGEE. V gave up 0 bases and J gave up 5 bases, with 12 bases separating them. The CDR3 covers 14 residues. The CDR3 nucleotides are TGTGCCAGCAGCGTAGTCCCGGGAGACCACGAGCAGTACTTC. It translates to CASSVVPGDHEQYF. Full variable domain (rest looked up from reference TRBV9 and TRBJ2-7): DSGVTQTPKHLITATGQRVTLRCSPRSGDLSVYWYQQSLDQGLQFLIQYYNGEERAKGNILERFSAQQFPDLHSELNLSSLELGDSALYFCASSVVPGDHEQYFGPGTRLTVT.

The chain combines TRBV29-1 with TRBJ1-1, with 7 bases matching TRBD1. Germline CDR1 reads SQVTM; CDR2 reads ANQGSEA. The CDR3 is 16 amino acids. J lost 1 base, V lost 4 bases, and 12 bases had no gene match. CDR3 nucleotides: TGCAGCGTTGCCCCTCCCAGGGGGGCGCGGAACACTGAAGCTTTCTTT. Residues: CSVAPPRGARNTEAFF.